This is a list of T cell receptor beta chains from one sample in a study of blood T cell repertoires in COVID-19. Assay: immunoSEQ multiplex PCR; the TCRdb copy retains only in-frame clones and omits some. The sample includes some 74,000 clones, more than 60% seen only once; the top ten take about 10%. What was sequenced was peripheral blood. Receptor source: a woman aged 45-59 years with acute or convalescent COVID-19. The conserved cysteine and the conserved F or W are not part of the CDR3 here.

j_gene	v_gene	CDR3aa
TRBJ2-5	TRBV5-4	ASSLVTGGEETQY
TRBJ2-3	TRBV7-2	ASKTREHTDTQY
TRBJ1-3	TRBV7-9	ASSYRQGSGNTIY
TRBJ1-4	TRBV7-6	ASSLSGRGGEEKLF
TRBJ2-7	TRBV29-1	STRQGYEQY
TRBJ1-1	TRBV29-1	SVRQGGNAEAF
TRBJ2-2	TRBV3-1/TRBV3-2	ASSQRGNTGELF
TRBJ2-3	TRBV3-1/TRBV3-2	ASSFQAGGDTQY
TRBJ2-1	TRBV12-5	ASGLDLYRGPQPYNEQF
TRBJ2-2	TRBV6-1	ASSVGQGLLTGELF
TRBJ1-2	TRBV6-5	ASRPAAGGGYT
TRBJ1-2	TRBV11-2	ASSLGPGYDGYT
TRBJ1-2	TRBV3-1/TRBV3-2	ASSQETGRVVEGYT
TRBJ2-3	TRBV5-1	ASSLGTSDTDTQY
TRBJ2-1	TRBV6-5	ASSYSDSSYNEQF
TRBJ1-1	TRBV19	ASSIGSATLRTEAF
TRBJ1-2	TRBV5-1	ASSDRDRPYGYT